This TCR beta chain was observed in a study of identical twins. There were only healthy Caucasians among the donors. A template switching step contributed a universal primer site, while unique molecular identifiers were present in the cDNA. TCRdb redid the calling of the 5' RACE reads with MiXCR, one entry per CDR3 protein. The table has around 470,000 distinct CDR3 sequences, 14% seen once; the top ten hold 0.52%. Germline V gene data show CDR1 as DFQATT and CDR2 as SNEGSKA (reference sequence). The CDR3 length is 14 residues. V lost 6 bases to trimming and J lost 5 bases, with 16 bases between them. This same sample was also part of a study on yellow fever vaccine responses in identical twins.

The V gene is TRBV20-1, the J gene TRBJ2-2; D is ambiguous. Sequenced material: CD4+ T cells sorted from blood. This sequence originates from a woman between 18 and 30 years old in good health. In DNA form, the CDR3 reads TGCAGTGCGCAACCGGCAATTCGGACCGGGGAGCTGTTTTTT. Protein: CSAQPAIRTGELFF.